One TCR beta chain is described in this entry. This clone was counted once. What antigen it recognizes has not been identified. Base qualities are not provided; no much larger clone lies one nucleotide away. This specimen comes from a study of shared clonotypes between healthy human individuals (dated by TCRdb to the early 2020s). Regarding the study in general: Three men and two women, aged 18 to 49 years, made up the cohort. Blood TCR repertoires of a handful of healthy adults were deeply sequenced to estimate repertoire size and the extent of clonotype sharing between individuals. Each donor's leukapheresis produced roughly between about 0.8 and 10 billion PBMCs. Per donor, three plates each were used for CD4 naive and CD4 memory, two for CD8 naive, and one for CD8 memory. To increase sequencing depth and limit assay-specific biases, TCR repertoire library preparation and sequencing were carried out by different laboratories using diverse techniques. Results and caveats for the whole study, not just this receptor: Estimated clonotype richness was generally larger for naive than for memory subsets. Sharing across a handful of donors was observed for approximately 5% of naive CD4, 3% to 3.5% of naive CD8, about 2.3% of memory CD4, and about 0.38% of memory CD8 clonotypes. Only blood was sampled, and tissue TCR repertoires likely differ from those in blood. Compared with non-shared clonotypes, the clonotypes found in all four sorted-subset donors had higher generation probabilities. Based on pairwise subsampling, the degree of clonotype sharing among donors was expected to be affected by sequencing depth. Incomplete sequencing was indicated by rarefaction of sorted-subset datasets, despite the large sequencing depth. The genetic and exposure-history diversity represented was limited by the small number of donors.

Donors were healthy HIV-negative adults with no recently reported acute infections or vaccinations. Only Caucasian adults living in Nashville, Tennessee, USA were represented among the donors. CD4+ T cells were enriched by magnetic negative selection, after which naive cells were positively selected on CD45RA and the negative fraction was taken as the memory subset. After blood collection by leukapheresis, PBMCs were isolated using Ficoll-Histopaque density gradient centrifugation and then cryopreserved in the vapor phase of liquid nitrogen. Analytical flow cytometry was used to check the purity and quantity of each magnetically sorted T cell population. Each sorted fraction had its genomic DNA isolated and then quantified by UV absorbance on a Nanodrop 2000c. Using the deep immunoSEQ assay, multiplex PCR amplified TCR CDR3 regions from genomic DNA. For each cell subset, the extracted genomic DNA was distributed evenly across all wells of several immunoSEQ 96-well plates, and each plate served as one replicate. For sorted subsets, about 200 ng genomic DNA, equal to tens of thousands of T cell genomes, was loaded into each replicate PCR. Purified libraries were quantified with a Qubit 3.0 fluorometer, sized on a Bioanalyzer 2100, and re-quantified with the KAPA Library Quantification kit. Each immunoSEQ 96-well plate was sequenced on its own single-read 150-cycle Illumina NextSeq 550 flow cell. Per the authors' processing: The immunoSEQ output contained only junctional sequences without quality scores, so filtering could not match that applied to full-length reads. To assign V/J genes and CDR3, sequences were annotated against IMGT germline references using PyIR, a Python wrapper for IgBLAST v1.9. Any read was removed if the V/J assignment was weak (E-value above 1e-6), the CDR3 was missing, or the read contained stop codons, out-of-frame junctions, or ambiguous translated residues. A V3J clonotype was defined by an identical inferred V gene, J gene, and CDR3 amino acid sequence. Percentage overlap between repertoires was calculated by dividing the number of shared unique clonotypes by the size of the smaller repertoire. RTK rarefaction, the Chao1 estimator, and Recon v2.1 estimates of unobserved clonotypes were used to assess repertoire richness. OLGA was used to compute generation probabilities for all TCRbeta clonotypes that the gDNA method yielded from a handful of donors. TCRdb's version of the immuneACCESS table is confined to in-frame rearrangements and falls short of the full clone set. An unresolved V gene accounts for under half of the shortfall where checked; the remainder is of unknown origin. Clone size and the V and J calls come from that table; the DNA yielded D and trimming. The sample has approximately 2,000,000 clones on record, 85% to 95% of them singletons. Together, the top ten hold around 0.4% of the sample.

The CDR3 has 13 amino acids, counting the end cysteine and phenylalanine. Only the CDR3 DNA stays, 39 bases, in frame from base 1. Trimming takes 3 bases from V and 3 bases from J, and the germline ends sit 6 bases apart. CDR1 and CDR2, per the germline V gene, are MDHEN and SYDVKM. The source of this sequence is a young man in good health. Some clones in this sample may be carry-over from other donors' samples. Sequenced: naive CD4+ T cells from PBMCs. This specimen's cell subset or site label, interpreted: CD45RA+ positively selected. This sequence uses TRBV28 and TRBJ1-5; the D gene assignment is ambiguous. The DNA is as follows: TGTGCCAGCAGTTTTGCTCTCAATCAGCCCCAGCATTTT. Its protein is CASSFALNQPQHF.